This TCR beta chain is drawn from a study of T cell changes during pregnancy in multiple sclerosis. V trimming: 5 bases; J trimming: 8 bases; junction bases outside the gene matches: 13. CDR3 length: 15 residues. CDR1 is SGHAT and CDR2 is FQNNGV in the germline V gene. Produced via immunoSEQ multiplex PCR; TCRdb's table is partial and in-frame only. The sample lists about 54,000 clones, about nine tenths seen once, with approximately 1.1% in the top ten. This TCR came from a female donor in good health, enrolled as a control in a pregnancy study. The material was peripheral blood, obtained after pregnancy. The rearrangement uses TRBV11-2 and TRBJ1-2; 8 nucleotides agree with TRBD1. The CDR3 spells CASSVGTGIKEGYTF. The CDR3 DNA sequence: TGTGCCAGCAGCGTTGGGACAGGCATAAAGGAAGGCTACACCTTC. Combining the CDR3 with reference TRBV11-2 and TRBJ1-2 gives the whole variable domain EAGVAQSPRYKIIEKRQSVAFWCNPISGHATLYWYQQILGQGPKLLIQFQNNGVVDDSQLPKDRFSAERLKGVDSTLKIQPAKLEDSAVYLCASSVGTGIKEGYTFGSGTRLTVV.